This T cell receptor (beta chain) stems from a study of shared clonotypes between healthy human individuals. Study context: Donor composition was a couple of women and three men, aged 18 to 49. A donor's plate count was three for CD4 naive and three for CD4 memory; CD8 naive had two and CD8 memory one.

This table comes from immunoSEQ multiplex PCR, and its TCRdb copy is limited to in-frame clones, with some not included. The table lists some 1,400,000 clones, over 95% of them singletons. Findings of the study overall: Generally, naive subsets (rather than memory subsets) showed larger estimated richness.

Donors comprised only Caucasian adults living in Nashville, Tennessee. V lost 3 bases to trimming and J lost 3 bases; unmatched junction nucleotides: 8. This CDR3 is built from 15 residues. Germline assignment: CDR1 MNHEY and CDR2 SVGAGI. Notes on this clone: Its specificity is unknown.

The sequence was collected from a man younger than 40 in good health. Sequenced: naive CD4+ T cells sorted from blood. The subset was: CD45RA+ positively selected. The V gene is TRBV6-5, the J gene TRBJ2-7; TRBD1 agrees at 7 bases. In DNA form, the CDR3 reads TGTGCCAGCAGTTATCAAGGGGGCTGGGGCTACGAGCAGTACTTC. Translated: CASSYQGGWGYEQYF.